This T cell receptor beta chain was identified in a study of T cell repertoires in cytomegalovirus infection. Study summary: Public TCR beta signatures provided an indication of both CMV infection and a matching HLA type. Findings and caveats of the study: Carriers of CMV plus the relevant HLA were identified by cumulative public TCR beta family frequency. The ex vivo response was dominated by HLA-C-restricted CMV-specific TCR beta clonotypes.

Worth noting for this clonotype: Its antigen is unidentified.

Trimming took 6 bases from V and 4 from J, leaving 16 bases between them. Germline CDR1 is MNHEY and CDR2 is SVGEGT. The CDR3 has 15 amino acids. One entry per CDR3 protein, called by TCRdb with MiXCR from the reads. The sample contains about 180,000 distinct CDR3 sequences, 20% to 25% of which appear only once. The starting material was CD8+ T cells from cultured PBMCs, obtained from culture after CMV antigen stimulation. The receptor's source is a human donor in good health (CMV status not recorded). Some clones in this sample may be carry-over from other donors' samples. The chain uses TRBV6-2 or TRBV6-3 and TRBJ1-5, with TRBD1 as a possible D gene (5 bases). The DNA of the CDR3 is TGTGCCAGCAGAGGCCGGGACGGGATTAATCAGCCCCAGCATTTT. The encoded protein is CASRGRDGINQPQHF.